A selection of T cell receptor beta chains follows, all from one sample in a study of T cell repertoires in cytomegalovirus infection. MiXCR, run by TCRdb on the reads, gives a single entry per CDR3 protein. The sample holds about 180,000 distinct CDR3 sequences, about an eighth seen once. The sequenced sample consisted of PBMCs. The source of these receptors is a human donor in good health (CMV status not recorded). Some clones in this sample may be carry-over from other donors' samples. Each CDR3 is given with its conserved first and last residue.

V	J	CDR3
TRBV29-1	TRBJ1-1	CSVAGVTEAFF
TRBV28	TRBJ2-1	CASSPHLAGVGFF
TRBV28	TRBJ2-5	CASSPPGRKGTQYF
TRBV19	TRBJ2-3	CASSPWDSPLEGGGDTQYF
TRBV11-3	TRBJ2-5	CASSLVEAETQYF
TRBV19	TRBJ2-1	CASSIGRRGRDNEQFF
TRBV27	TRBJ1-5	CASSLTGDRGNQPQHF
TRBV29-1	TRBJ2-3	CSVEAGEEVQYF
TRBV5-6	TRBJ2-1	CASKWREGRNEQFF
TRBV7-3	TRBJ1-1	CASSSGQTNTEAFF
TRBV7-3	TRBJ2-3	CASSHRTGGTDTQYF
TRBV25-1	TRBJ2-1	CASSEYRLAGGDEQFF
TRBV30	TRBJ2-6	CAWGATGVSGANVLTF
TRBV19	TRBJ1-5	CASAGQASNQPQHF
TRBV5-1	TRBJ2-1	CASSLDRGFNEQFF
TRBV14	TRBJ1-2	CASSLGHGRSYGYTF
TRBV7-2	TRBJ1-2	CASSLRSAGAGYTF